One sample yielded the 31 T cell receptor beta chains listed below, sequenced in a study of tumor and adjacent non-tumor tissue in lung cancer. RNA was extracted from bulk tissue without any cell sorting. A modified ARM-PCR protocol with three rounds of nested PCR amplified TCRbeta. TCRdb reprocessed the multiplex PCR reads with MiXCR, giving one entry per CDR3 protein. The sample yields approximately 90,000 distinct CDR3 sequences, less than 75% seen once. The sequenced sample consisted of lung tumor tissue. All receptors derive from a man aged 55 to 70 with non-small cell lung cancer.

This clonotype was found many times. The chain employs TRBV20-1 and TRBJ1-1; D not certain. Trimming removed 0 bases at V and 10 bases at J, with 18 bases between. In germline, CDR1 is DFQATT, CDR2 SNEGSKA (reference sequence). The CDR3 is 14 residues long. The CDR3 sequence is CSARDFRRSGGAFF. Here the CDR3 DNA reads TGCAGTGCTAGAGATTTTAGGAGATCCGGTGGAGCTTTCTTT.

The chain carries TRBV28 and TRBJ2-7, with D perhaps matching TRBD2 (6 bases). Germline loops: CDR1 MDHEN, CDR2 SYDVKM. Trimming removed 7 bases from V and 2 bases from J, with 15 bases in between. The CDR3 sequence is 14 residues long. In nucleotides, the CDR3 is TGTGCCAGCATCGAGGGACTGCGTCCCTACGAGCAGTACTTC. This translates into CASIEGLRPYEQYF. Based on the CDR3 plus reference TRBV28 and TRBJ2-7, the full variable domain is DVKVTQSSRYLVKRTGEKVFLECVQDMDHENMFWYRQDPGLGLRLIYFSYDVKMKEKGDIPEGYSVSREKKERFSLILESASTNQTSMYLCASIEGLRPYEQYFGPGTRLTVT.

V usage is TRBV5-6 and J usage is TRBJ2-5; possibly TRBD1 for D (6 bases). The DNA end favors TRBJ2-1, so the J call may be wrong. Per germline, CDR1 SGHDT and CDR2 YYEEEE. The CDR3 spans 15 residues. The CDR3 is CASRERDTGSRIQFF. CDR3 nucleotide sequence: TGTGCCAGCAGGGAACGGGACACAGGATCGCGGATCCAGTTCTTC.

A word on this clonotype: Just one base apart from a much larger clone, this may be a read error. This sequence joins TRBV5-1 and TRBJ2-3; no clear D. V shed 7 bases and J shed 0 bases, with 15 bases lying between them. The length of the CDR3 is 15 residues. Germline V lookup: CDR1 SGHRS, CDR2 YFSETQ. The CDR3 bases are TGCGCCAGCGCCCCCAGCTGTACTAGCACAGATACGCAGTATTTT. Protein: CASAPSCTSTDTQYF.

The table lists this clonotype with a count of one. Sequence at one end of the junction differs from germline and may be a read error. The gene calls are TRBV4-3 and TRBJ2-5; no clear D. The germline CDR1 and CDR2 sequences are LGHNA and YSLEER. The CDR3 is 14 amino acids. The CDR3 coding sequence is TGCGCCAGCAGCCAAGACGGCTCCCAAGAGACCCAATACTTC. Amino acid sequence: CASSQDGSQETQYF.

The V call is TRBV6-5, the J call TRBJ2-3; D perhaps matches TRBD1 (5 bases). Trimming left V 0 bases short and J 5 bases short, with 9 bases between. CDR1 is MNHEY, CDR2 SVGAGI, per germline. This CDR3 comprises 14 residues. The CDR3 DNA is TGTGCCAGCAGTTACTCACAGGACATAGATACGCAGTATTTT. It is translated as CASSYSQDIDTQYF.

Remarks on this clonotype: The junction does not match germline at one end; this may be a read error. The J gene is TRBJ1-2, the V gene TRBV6-1, with D tentatively TRBD1 (5 bases). The CDR3 covers 14 residues. The V gene's germline CDR1 is MNHNS and CDR2 SASEGT. CDR3 DNA sequence: TGTTCCAGCAGCATGACAGAGGGTGATTATGGCTACACCTTC. This sequence encodes CSSSMTEGDYGYTF.

Of note for this clonotype: The junction shows a germline mismatch at one end, possibly a read error. V and J are TRBV11-1 and TRBJ1-2; unclear D gene. The CDR3 is made up of 14 amino acids. Germline V gene lookup returns CDR1 SGHAT and CDR2 FQDESV (reference sequence). The CDR3 here is CASNLVGSNYGYTF. CDR3 coding DNA: TGTGCCAGCAACTTAGTCGGCAGTAACTATGGCTACACCTTC.

This chain uses TRBV12-3 or TRBV12-4 with TRBJ2-1; unclear D gene. This CDR3 has 12 residues. V dropped 8 bases and J dropped 6 bases, with 11 bases sitting between them. The CDR3 DNA is TGTGCCAGCCTTGGATTGAGCAATGAGCAGTTCTTC. Residues: CASLGLSNEQFF.

With respect to this clonotype: Here the CDR3 omits its conserved ending phenylalanine or tryptophan, so a read error is the likely source. This chain connects TRBV12-3 or TRBV12-4 to TRBJ1-6; D might be TRBD1 (6 bases). The CDR3 sequence is 12 residues long. The CDR3 DNA is TGCGCCAGCACAGGGTGGGGTTCACCCCTCCACTCT. Its protein product is CASTGWGSPLHS.

As concerns this clonotype: This may stem from a read error, because a much larger clone lies one nucleotide away. Because it lacks the conserved phenylalanine or tryptophan at the end, this CDR3 is likely a read error. This chain links TRBV28 with TRBJ2-7; D gene uncertain. Germline V gene lookup returns CDR1 MDHEN and CDR2 SYDVKM. Trimming left V 7 bases short and J 9 bases short, with 13 bases between. The CDR3 consists of 11 residues. CDR3 in DNA: TGTGCCAGCACCTCGGTATTCGGGCAGTACTTA. It specifies CASTSVFGQYL.

In the case of this clonotype: A much more abundant neighbour one base away suggests this may be a read error. The chain is built from TRBV30 and TRBJ2-5, with D tentatively TRBD1 (6 bases). V was trimmed by 6 bases and J by 4 bases, leaving 15 bases between them. The CDR3 is 13 residues long. Per the germline V gene, CDR1 is GTSNPN and CDR2 is SVGIG (reference sequence). The CDR3 here is CACSLTGIETQYF. DNA of the CDR3: TGTGCCTGTAGTCTAACAGGGATAGAGACCCAGTACTTC.

Comments on this clonotype: This sequence may be a read error, since a much larger clone differs from it by one base. The rearrangement uses TRBV20-1 and TRBJ2-5; possibly TRBD2 for D (5 bases). The CDR3 is 12 amino acids. CDR1 is DFQATT and CDR2 is SNEGSKA in the germline V gene (reference sequence). This CDR3 is CNARLISETQYF. DNA of the CDR3: TGCAATGCTAGACTAATCTCGGAGACCCAGTACTTC.

This clonotype was recorded many times. The chain is built from TRBV12-3 or TRBV12-4 and TRBJ2-1; no clear D. V lost 5 bases and J lost 7, with 12 bases in between. The CDR3 runs to 13 residues. The DNA of the CDR3 is TGTGCCAGCAGTCCCCGGGCTCAAAATGAGCAGTTCTTC. It yields the protein CASSPRAQNEQFF.

This clonotype has just one count. A read error may account for a junction end that differs from germline. This chain joins TRBV6-2 or TRBV6-3 and TRBJ2-1; the D is unclear. Germline loops: CDR1 MNHEY, CDR2 SVGEGT. The CDR3 totals 15 residues. In nucleotides, the CDR3 is TGTGCCAGCAGTCCCGCGGTAGGTACCTACAATGTGCAGTTCTTC. Its translation: CASSPAVGTYNVQFF.

The rearrangement joins TRBV28 to TRBJ2-2; D is uncertain. Germline lookup yields CDR1 MDHEN and CDR2 SYDVKM. V was shortened by 8 bases and J by 1 base, with 14 bases between the two germline ends. The CDR3 covers 15 residues. The CDR3 region has the DNA TGTGCCAGCGGTCTTCTAGAGGAGAACACCGGGGAGCTGTTTTTT. Translating gives CASGLLEENTGELFF.

Concerning this clonotype itself: Germline and junction disagree at one end, which may indicate a read error. V and J are TRBV5-5 and TRBJ2-7; the match to TRBD1 covers 7 bases. The CDR3 sequence is 17 residues long. CDR1 and CDR2 from the germline V gene are SGHKS and YYEKEE (reference sequence). In DNA, the CDR3 is TGTGCCAGTAGCTTGGCCGAGGGGGCGTTCAGTCTTGGCGAGCAGTACTTC. Encoded protein: CASSLAEGAFSLGEQYF.

The chain couples TRBV6-5 to TRBJ2-1; D is perhaps TRBD1 or TRBD2 (5 bases each). CDR3 length: 15 residues. Germline CDR1 reads MNHEY; CDR2 reads SVGAGI. V was clipped by 7 bases and J by 10 bases, with 23 bases between them. The CDR3 loop is CASKLKGPSKTEQFF. CDR3 sequence (DNA): TGTGCCAGCAAACTTAAGGGACCTTCGAAAACGGAGCAGTTCTTC.

This chain links TRBV6-5 with TRBJ2-2, with D perhaps TRBD1 (6 bases). CDR3 length: 15 residues. With 2 bases removed from V and 1 base from J, the gap between germline ends came to 8 bases. Germline V gives CDR1 MNHEY, CDR2 SVGAGI. CDR3 residues: CASSYGQRNTGELFF. DNA for the CDR3: TGTGCCAGCAGTTACGGACAGAGGAACACCGGGGAGCTGTTTTTT.

On this clonotype: With a much larger clone just one base away, this may be a read error. The chain carries TRBV7-9 and TRBJ1-1; a weak D match, TRBD1 (5 bases). CDR1 is SEHNR, CDR2 FQNEAQ, per germline (reference sequence). Trimming stripped 10 bases from V and 7 bases from J, with 13 bases between. This CDR3 has 11 amino acids. Here the CDR3 DNA reads TGTGCCAACAGAACCGACAGTGAAGCTTTCTTT. This translates into CANRTDSEAFF.

With respect to this clonotype: A read error may explain this, as a much larger clone is one base away. V usage is TRBV20-1 and J usage is TRBJ2-5, with D hard to call. Trimming pared 2 bases from V and 4 bases from J, leaving 8 bases between. CDR1 is DFQATT and CDR2 is SNEGSKA in the germline V gene (reference sequence). This CDR3 has 12 amino acids. This CDR3 reads CSARNYRETQYF. CDR3 sequence (DNA): TGCAGTGCTAGAAACTATAGAGAGACCCAGTACTTC.

This clonotype was seen repeatedly, ten times or more. This rearrangement joins TRBV5-1 to TRBJ2-5, with 8 bases lining up with TRBD1. The germline V gene has CDR1 SGHRS and CDR2 YFSETQ. The CDR3 is 13 amino acids. The V and J ends lost 7 bases and 2 bases, in that order; junction bases with no gene match: 4. DNA for the CDR3: TGCGCCAGCTTAAGGACAGGGCAAGAGACCCAGTACTTC. Protein sequence: CASLRTGQETQYF. The full variable domain, completed using reference TRBV5-1 and TRBJ2-5, is KAGVTQTPRYLIKTRGQQVTLSCSPISGHRSVSWYQQTPGQGLQFLFEYFSETQRNKGNFPGRFSGRQFSNSRSEMNVSTLELGDSALYLCASLRTGQETQYFGPGTRLLVL.

The rearrangement uses TRBV29-1 and TRBJ2-3, with D possibly matching TRBD2 (5 bases). From germline, CDR1 is SQVTM and CDR2 ANQGSEA. The CDR3 runs to 12 residues. Deletions cut 4 bases from V and 11 bases from J, with 16 bases between. CDR3 nucleotides: TGCAGCGTTGGGACTGGCACAGATGTGCAGTATTTT. Translating gives CSVGTGTDVQYF.

About this clonotype: An end of the junction does not agree with germline; a read error may underlie this. The chain has TRBV4-1 and TRBJ2-1; 11 nucleotides align to TRBD2. This CDR3 is built from 15 residues. Germline assignment: CDR1 MGHRA and CDR2 YSYEKL. This CDR3 reads CASSLRLAGLNEEFF. In DNA form, the CDR3 reads TGCGCCAGCAGCTTACGACTAGCGGGACTCAATGAGGAGTTCTTC.

Comment on this clonotype: A much larger clone is a single base away; this may be a read error. The V and J genes are TRBV25-1 and TRBJ2-3, with 8 bases aligning to TRBD2. Germline assignment: CDR1 MGHDK and CDR2 SYGVNS. Trimming cost V 4 bases and J 0 bases; bases outside gene matches: 9. The CDR3 totals 17 residues. The CDR3 region has the DNA TGTGCCAGCAGTGTGGTAACCGTAGCGGGGAGCACAGATACGCAGTATTTT. It yields the protein CASSVVTVAGSTDTQYF.

Comment on this clonotype: The junction does not match germline at one end; this may be a read error. CDR3 DNA: TGTGCCAGCAGTGACCAGGGTTCCGGGCAGCTGTTTTTT. Translation gives CASSDQGSGQLFF. V usage is TRBV6-4 and J usage is TRBJ2-2; D is possibly TRBD1 (5 bases). CDR1 and CDR2 (germline): MRHNA, SNTAGT. CDR3 size: 13 residues.

This clonotype was recorded a few times. A much larger clone is a single base away; this may be a read error. This chain uses TRBV10-3 with TRBJ1-2; tentative D call: TRBD1 (5 bases). V lost 3 bases and J 10 bases, leaving 24 bases between the germline ends. The germline V gene encodes CDR1 ENHRY and CDR2 SYGVKD. The CDR3 is made up of 16 amino acids. DNA for the CDR3: TGTGCCATCAGTGAATTGGGCGGACGAGACAGCGGTGACTACACCTTC. Amino acid sequence: CAISELGGRDSGDYTF.

This clonotype was counted many times. This chain joins TRBV12-3 or TRBV12-4 and TRBJ2-3; no definite D call. Trimming stripped 1 base from V and 4 bases from J, with 6 bases between. The CDR3 extends over 13 amino acids. CDR3 nucleotides: TGTGCCAGCAGTTTAGGAGGTCCAGATACGCAGTATTTT. Translating it yields CASSLGGPDTQYF.

Notes on this clonotype: At one of its ends the junction is not consistent with the germline gene, which may arise from a read error. The V call is TRBV6-5, the J call TRBJ2-2, with D perhaps TRBD2 (6 bases). The CDR3 runs 14 residues. The germline V gene has CDR1 MNHEY and CDR2 SVGAGI. CDR3 nucleotides: TGTGCCAGCGGGGGAGGTGCGAACACCGAGGAGCTGTATTTT. Translation: CASGGGANTEELYF.

This clonotype was picked up many times. The rearrangement uses TRBV7-9 and TRBJ2-7; D unclear. CDR1 SEHNR and CDR2 FQNEAQ come from the germline V gene (reference sequence). The CDR3 loop spans 11 amino acids. Trimming removed 1 base at V and 9 bases at J, with 7 bases between. Written as DNA, the CDR3 is TGTGCCAGCAGCTTAGGGTCCTTGCAGTACTTC. It is translated as CASSLGSLQYF.

In the case of this clonotype: The CDR3 does not close with the conserved phenylalanine or tryptophan, likely indicating a read error. The V gene is TRBV11-1, the J gene TRBJ2-2; D is ambiguous. The CDR3 covers 13 residues. Germline CDR1 and CDR2: SGHAT and FQDESV (reference sequence). The V end lost 3 bases, the J end lost 8 bases, and 10 bases lay between the germline ends. CDR3 region: CASSFDMTGELFY. For the CDR3, the DNA is TGTGCCAGCAGCTTTGACATGACGGGGGAGCTGTTTTAT.